This T cell receptor beta chain was captured in a study of T-cell reconstitution after alpha-beta-depleted transplantation in children (TCRdb year 2016). Broadly, across the study: T-cell immune reconstitution after TCRalphabeta/CD19-depleted allogeneic hematopoietic cell transplantation in children was quantitatively tracked in the study by means of TCR repertoire profiling.

This clonotype was recorded at least ten times. What antigen it recognizes has not been identified. No base-level quality is on record; no much larger clone is a single base apart. The paper as a whole reports these results and caveats: Over the following months the frequencies of hyperexpanded clones went down, and after one year T-cell counts and TCRbeta diversity were mostly credited to newly produced T cells. In some patients, the high TCRbeta diversity seen at day 60 was put down to recipient T cells and intrathymic progenitors that had survived conditioning. Apparently early alphabetaT-cell count recovery about two months after transplant reportedly relied on only several hundred rapidly expanded clones derived from non-depleted graft cells.

Library method: PCR. Sequencing relied on an Illumina HiSeq 2500. TCR libraries were prepared with molecular barcoding, using unique molecular identifiers to normalize TCRbeta repertoire quantification. TCRdb's own reprocessing of the public reads used fastp at Q25 and MiXCR and kept productive beta chains. Every entry covers one CDR3 protein and lists the most common genes and DNA from its rows. The sample has 330,000 or so distinct CDR3 sequences on record, 10% of them singletons. The top ten constitute just under 7.5% of the sample. Reading the label with the study, this specimen's treatment or condition is: allogeneic hematopoietic cell transplantation with graft depleted of TCRalphabeta T cells and CD19 B cells. The children who served as transplant recipients had been given grafts of TCRalphabeta/CD19-depleted allogeneic hematopoietic cells. Reading the germline V gene gives CDR1 SGHTA and CDR2 FQGTGA. V loses 1 base at its end and J loses 7 bases; junction bases beyond the gene matches: 7. The CDR3 measures 16 amino acids from cysteine to phenylalanine. Only CDR3 DNA is held: 48 bases, read in frame from base 1.

The V gene is TRBV7-3 and the J gene is TRBJ2-1; TRBD2 lines up with 10 middle nucleotides. The sequence was collected from a boy under two years old with acute myeloid leukemia, due to receive a stem cell transplant. Sequencing was performed on PBMCs, taken before TCRalphabeta/CD19-depleted stem cell transplant. The DNA sequence is given as TGTGCCAGCAGCTTAATTAAGACTAGCGGGTGGAATGAGCAGTTCTTC. The encoded protein is CASSLIKTSGWNEQFF.